The clone carrying this T cell receptor beta chain was seen only a few times. What it binds is unknown. With 9 bases removed from V and 2 bases from J, the gap between germline ends came to 20 bases. Germline V lookup: CDR1 MDHEN, CDR2 SYDVKM. The CDR3 covers 15 residues. This entry is derived from a study of vaccination and CD4 T cells after COVID-19. As for the study in general: A positive SARS-CoV-2 nasal swab PCR result was recorded for each convalescent patient; roughly ten were mild and one severe. With a range of 35 to 161, the median interval from diagnosis to drawing post-COVID samples was approximately 100 days.

An Oncomine TCR Beta short-read assay was used to sequence the DNA from cultured CD4+ T cells. It was cultured CD4+ T cells from which genomic DNA was extracted. TCRdb re-called the PCR reads with MiXCR, one entry per CDR3 protein. The sample gives over 6,500 distinct CDR3 sequences, approximately 20% of which show up once; 21% is in the top ten. As to treatment: roughly 11-day PBMC culture with coronavirus spike peptide pools or control peptides (ViraFEST assay). For ViraFEST, peptide pools expanded antigen-specific T cells, after which the TCRs were sequenced. This rearrangement joins TRBV28 to TRBJ2-7, with D possibly being TRBD1 or TRBD2 (5 bases each). The sample consisted of CD4+ T cells from blood, cultured in vitro, taken after SARS-CoV-2 vaccination. The receptor's source is a human donor who had recovered from COVID-19. DNA of the CDR3: TGTGCCAGTTCCCACGGGACCGTAGTCACCTACGAGCAGTACTTC. Its protein product is CASSHGTVVTYEQYF.